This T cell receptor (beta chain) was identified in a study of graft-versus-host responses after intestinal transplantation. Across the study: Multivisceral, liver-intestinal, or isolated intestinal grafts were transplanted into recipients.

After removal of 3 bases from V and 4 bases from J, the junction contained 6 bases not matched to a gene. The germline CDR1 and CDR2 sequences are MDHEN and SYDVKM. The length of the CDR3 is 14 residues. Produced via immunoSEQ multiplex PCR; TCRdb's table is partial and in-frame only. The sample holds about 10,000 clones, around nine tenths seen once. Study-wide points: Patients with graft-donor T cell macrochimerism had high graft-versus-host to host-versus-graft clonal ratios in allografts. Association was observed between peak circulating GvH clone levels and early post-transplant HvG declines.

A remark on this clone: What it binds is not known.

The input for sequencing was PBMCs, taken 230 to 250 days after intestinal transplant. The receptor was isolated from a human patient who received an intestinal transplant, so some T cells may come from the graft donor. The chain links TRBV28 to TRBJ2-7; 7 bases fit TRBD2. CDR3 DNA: TGTGCCAGCAGTTTTATATCGGGGGGTTACGAGCAGTACTTC. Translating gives CASSFISGGYEQYF.